This TCR beta chain was identified during a study of cytomegalovirus exposure and HLA in healthy donors. Profiling relied on immunoSEQ multiplex PCR, and the TCRdb table lists in-frame clones only, not all of them. Seen here are 150,000 to 200,000 clones, 75% to 90% observed once, and the top ten hold approximately 16%. V lost 4 bases to trimming and J lost 2 bases; unmatched junction nucleotides: 5. The CDR3 has 15 amino acids. The germline CDR1 and CDR2 sequences are LNHNV and YYDKDF (reference sequence). Input material: PBMCs. The TCR sequence derives from a man younger than 35 in good health and CMV-seropositive. The chain employs TRBV15 and TRBJ2-5; 9 bases line up with TRBD2. The CDR3 DNA is TGTGCCACCAGCATGACTAGCGGAGAGCAAGAGACCCAGTACTTC. This codes for CATSMTSGEQETQYF.